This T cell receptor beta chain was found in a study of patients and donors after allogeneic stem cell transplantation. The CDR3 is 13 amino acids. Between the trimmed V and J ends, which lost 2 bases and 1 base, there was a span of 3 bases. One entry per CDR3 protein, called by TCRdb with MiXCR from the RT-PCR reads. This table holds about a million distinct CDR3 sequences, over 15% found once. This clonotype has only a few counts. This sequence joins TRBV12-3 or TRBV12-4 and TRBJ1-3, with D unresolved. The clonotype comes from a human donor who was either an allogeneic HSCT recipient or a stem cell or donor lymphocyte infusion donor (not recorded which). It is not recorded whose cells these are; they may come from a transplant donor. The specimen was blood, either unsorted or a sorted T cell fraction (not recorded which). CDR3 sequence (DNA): TGTGCCAGCAGTTTACATTCTGGAAACACCATATATTTT. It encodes CASSLHSGNTIYF.